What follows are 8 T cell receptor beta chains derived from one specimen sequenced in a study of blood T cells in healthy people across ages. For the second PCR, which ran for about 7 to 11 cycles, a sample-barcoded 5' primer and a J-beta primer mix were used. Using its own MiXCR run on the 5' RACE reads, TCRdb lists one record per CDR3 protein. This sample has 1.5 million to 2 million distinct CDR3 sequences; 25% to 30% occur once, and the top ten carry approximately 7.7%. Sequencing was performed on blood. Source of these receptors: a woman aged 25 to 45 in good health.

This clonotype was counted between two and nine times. Here the CDR3 DNA reads TGTGCCACCAGCAGAGTTAGTTTTGGCCGGGAGCAGTACTTC. Protein sequence: CATSRVSFGREQYF. The gene calls are TRBV15 and TRBJ2-7; D gene uncertain. The CDR3 is 14 amino acids. In germline, CDR1 is LNHNV, CDR2 YYDKDF (reference sequence). Trimming took 1 base from V and 7 from J, leaving 14 bases between them.

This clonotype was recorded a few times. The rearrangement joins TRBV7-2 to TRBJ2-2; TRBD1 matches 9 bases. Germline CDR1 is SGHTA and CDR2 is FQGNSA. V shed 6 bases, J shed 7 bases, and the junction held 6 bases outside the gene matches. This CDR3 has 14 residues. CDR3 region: CASRSTGGSGELFF. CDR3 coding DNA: TGTGCCAGCAGATCTACAGGGGGCAGCGGGGAGCTGTTTTTT.

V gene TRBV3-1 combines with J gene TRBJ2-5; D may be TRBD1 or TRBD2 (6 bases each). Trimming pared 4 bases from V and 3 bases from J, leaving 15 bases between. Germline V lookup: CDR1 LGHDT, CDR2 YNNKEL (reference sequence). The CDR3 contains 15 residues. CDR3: CASSRPGGQEETQYF. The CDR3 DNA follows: TGTGCCAGCAGCCGCCCCGGGGGCCAGGAAGAGACCCAGTACTTC.

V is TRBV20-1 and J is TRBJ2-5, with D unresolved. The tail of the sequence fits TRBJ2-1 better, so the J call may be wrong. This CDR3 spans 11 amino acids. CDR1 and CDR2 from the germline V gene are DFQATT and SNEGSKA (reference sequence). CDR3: CSAQIQETQFF. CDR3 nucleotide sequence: TGCAGTGCCCAGATCCAAGAGACCCAGTTCTTC.

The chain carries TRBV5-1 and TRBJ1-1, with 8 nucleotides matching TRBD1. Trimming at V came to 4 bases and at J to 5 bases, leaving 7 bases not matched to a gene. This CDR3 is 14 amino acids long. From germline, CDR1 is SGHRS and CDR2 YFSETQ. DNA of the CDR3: TGCGCCAGCAGCCCAGGGGGCGTGGGGACTGAAGCTTTCTTT. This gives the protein CASSPGGVGTEAFF. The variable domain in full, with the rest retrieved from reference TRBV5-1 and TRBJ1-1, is KAGVTQTPRYLIKTRGQQVTLSCSPISGHRSVSWYQQTPGQGLQFLFEYFSETQRNKGNFPGRFSGRQFSNSRSEMNVSTLELGDSALYLCASSPGGVGTEAFFGQGTRLTVV.

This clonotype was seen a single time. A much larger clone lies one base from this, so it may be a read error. CDR3 bases: TGCAGCGTTGAACAGGGGGCGTACAATGAGCAGTACTTC. It translates to CSVEQGAYNEQYF. The J gene is TRBJ2-1, the V gene TRBV29-1, with 8 bases identical to TRBD1. The better agreement between TRBJ2-7 and the DNA end casts doubt on the J call. Germline CDR1 reads SQVTM; CDR2 reads ANQGSEA. The CDR3 is made up of 13 amino acids.

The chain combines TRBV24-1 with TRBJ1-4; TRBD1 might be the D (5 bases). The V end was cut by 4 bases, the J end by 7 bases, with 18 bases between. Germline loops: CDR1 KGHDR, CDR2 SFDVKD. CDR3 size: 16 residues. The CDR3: CATSESGGGVGEKLFF. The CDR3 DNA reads TGTGCCACCAGTGAGAGTGGTGGAGGGGTAGGTGAAAAACTGTTTTTT.

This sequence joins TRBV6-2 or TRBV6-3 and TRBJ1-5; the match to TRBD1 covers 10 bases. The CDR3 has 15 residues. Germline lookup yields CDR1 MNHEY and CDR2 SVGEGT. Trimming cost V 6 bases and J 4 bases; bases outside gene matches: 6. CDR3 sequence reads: CASRRTGGQNQPQHF. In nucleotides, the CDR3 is TGTGCCAGCAGGAGGACAGGGGGGCAAAATCAGCCCCAGCATTTT.